This TCR beta chain came from a study of early T cells in non-severe SARS-CoV-2 infection. Background on the study: Sequencing was performed on bulk RNA from unsorted whole blood, leaving chains unpaired. Study results and caveats: Reliance on VDJdb matching favored anti-spike CD8 responses; private and CD4 specificities were missed.

As part of library construction, unique molecular identifiers were attached to individual cDNA molecules. MiXCR was run by TCRdb on the 5' RACE reads, yielding one entry per CDR3 protein. There are approximately 60,000 distinct CDR3 sequences in the sample; roughly 8.2% occur only once, and roughly 13% lies in the top ten. This clonotype was counted at least ten times. Its antigen remains unidentified. Sequenced material: whole blood, taken at baseline. The source of this sequence is an adult who was a healthcare worker with PCR-confirmed SARS-CoV-2 infection or an uninfected control (not recorded which).

The CDR3 reads CASSRRTETNEQFF. In DNA form, the CDR3 reads TGTGCCAGCAGCCGGAGGACAGAGACCAATGAGCAGTTCTTC. The chain has TRBV6-6 and TRBJ2-1; TRBD1 might be the D (6 bases). This CDR3 has 14 residues. With 6 bases removed from V and 6 bases from J, the gap between germline ends came to 15 bases. Germline CDR1 reads MNHNY; CDR2 reads SVGAGI (reference sequence).